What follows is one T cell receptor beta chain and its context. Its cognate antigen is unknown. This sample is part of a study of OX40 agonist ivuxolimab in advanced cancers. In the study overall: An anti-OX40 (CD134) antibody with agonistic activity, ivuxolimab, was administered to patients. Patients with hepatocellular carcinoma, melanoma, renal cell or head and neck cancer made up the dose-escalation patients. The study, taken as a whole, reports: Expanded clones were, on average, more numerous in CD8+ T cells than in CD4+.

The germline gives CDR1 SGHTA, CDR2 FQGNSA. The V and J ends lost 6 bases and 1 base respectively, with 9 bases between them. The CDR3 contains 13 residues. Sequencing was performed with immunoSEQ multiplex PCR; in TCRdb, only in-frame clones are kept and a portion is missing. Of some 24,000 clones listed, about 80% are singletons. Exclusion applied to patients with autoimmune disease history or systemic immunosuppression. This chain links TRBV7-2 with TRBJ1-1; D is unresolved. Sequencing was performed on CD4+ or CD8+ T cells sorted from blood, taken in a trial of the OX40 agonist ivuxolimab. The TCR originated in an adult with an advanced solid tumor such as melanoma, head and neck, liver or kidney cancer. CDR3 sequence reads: CASRFTANTEAFF. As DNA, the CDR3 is TGTGCCAGCAGATTTACAGCGAACACTGAAGCTTTCTTT.